This is a list of T cell receptor beta chains from one sample in a study of cytomegalovirus exposure and HLA in healthy donors. Libraries were prepared by immunoSEQ multiplex PCR; TCRdb keeps only in-frame clonotypes and omits some of them. The sample has under 200,000 clones; roughly 74% are singletons. The sample comprised PBMCs. The source is a woman in her 30s in good health and CMV-seronegative. CDR3s include the opening cysteine and the closing phenylalanine or tryptophan. The D gene is left open where the match is weak. Size is omitted from some rows. Given values are once, few, many or a class for expanded clones.

clone_size,v_call,j_call,d_call,cdr3_nt,cdr3_aa
.,TRBV7-9,TRBJ1-3,.,TGTGCCAGCAGCTTAGACGCCCGGAACACCATATATTTT,CASSLDARNTIYF
few,TRBV4-1,TRBJ1-4,TRBD1,TGCGCCAGCAGCCAATTCCGGGACAGCAATGAAAAACTGTTTTTT,CASSQFRDSNEKLFF
few,TRBV9,TRBJ2-1,TRBD2,TGTGCCAGCAGCGTAGTGGCCAGCGGGAGAAGCCCGGGTGAGCAGTTCTTC,CASSVVASGRSPGEQFF
once,TRBV15,TRBJ1-1,TRBD1,TGTGCCACCAGCGGAGACAGGGGGAACACTGAAGCTTTCTTT,CATSGDRGNTEAFF
.,TRBV9,TRBJ2-7,.,TGTGCCAGCAGCCTGGACATAGATAGCTCCTACGAGCAGTACTTC,CASSLDIDSSYEQYF
.,TRBV5-4,TRBJ2-7,TRBD2,TGTGCCGTAGCGAGCGGGATCGACGAGCAGTACTTC,CAVASGIDEQYF
.,TRBV19,TRBJ2-7,TRBD1,TGTGCCAGTAGTACTACGGGACAGGGCTACGAGCAGTACTTC,CASSTTGQGYEQYF
.,TRBV15,TRBJ2-5,TRBD2,TGTGCCACCAGCAGAGGGACTAGCGGTCGGCGGGAGACCCAGTACTTC,CATSRGTSGRRETQYF
.,TRBV27,TRBJ1-1,TRBD1,TGTGCCAGCAGTTTGCAGACAGGGGACCCTGAAGCTTTCTTT,CASSLQTGDPEAFF
.,TRBV7-9,TRBJ2-3,.,TGTGCCAGCGGCGGGACCTTTCCGCAGTATTTT,CASGGTFPQYF
.,TRBV2,TRBJ1-5,.,TGTGCCAGCAAAGGGGATCCTAATCAGCCCCAGCATTTT,CASKGDPNQPQHF
once,TRBV6-5,TRBJ2-1,.,TGTGCCAGCAGTTACGACAGGTTAAACAATGAGCAGTTCTTC,CASSYDRLNNEQFF
.,TRBV6-5,TRBJ1-1,TRBD1,TGTGCCAGCAGTTCGATTACAGGGGGCACTGAAGCTTTCTTT,CASSSITGGTEAFF
once,TRBV11-2,TRBJ1-2,TRBD1,TGTGCCAGCAGCTTAGGAGGACAGGCCTACCTCTTGGGCTACACCTTC,CASSLGGQAYLLGYTF
once,TRBV9,TRBJ1-1,.,TGTGCCAGCAGCGTAGCTCCGAGGGGGACTGAAGCTTTCTTT,CASSVAPRGTEAFF
.,TRBV5-1,TRBJ1-4,.,TGCGCCAGCAGCTTGGCCCTCCGAGGTGAAAAACTGTTTTTT,CASSLALRGEKLFF
.,TRBV27,TRBJ2-2,TRBD2,TGTGCCAGCAGTTTATCGGAACTAGCGGGGGCCGGGACCGGGGAGCTGTTTTTT,CASSLSELAGAGTGELFF
.,TRBV7-9,TRBJ1-2,TRBD1,TGTGCCAGCAGCTTTCCCGGGACAGGGCCTATTTACTATGGCTACACCTTC,CASSFPGTGPIYYGYTF
few,TRBV6-4,TRBJ2-1,TRBD2,TGTGCCAGCAGTGAGGGGGGGGACTACAATGAGCAGTTCTTC,CASSEGGDYNEQFF
.,TRBV19,TRBJ1-1,.,TGTGCCAGTAGTATAGTCGCCAGGGGCTACACTGAAGCTTTCTTT,CASSIVARGYTEAFF
few,TRBV19,TRBJ2-1,.,TGTGCCAGTAGTATAGTTTCCACTAGCCCCTACAATGAGCAGTTCTTC,CASSIVSTSPYNEQFF
few,TRBV2,TRBJ2-7,.,TGTGCCAGCAGGGAGGCAATTTACGAGCAGTACTTC,CASREAIYEQYF
.,TRBV11-2,TRBJ1-1,.,TGTGCCAGCAGCCCGATTAAGGGACAACAGAACACTGAAGCTTTCTTT,CASSPIKGQQNTEAFF
once,TRBV5-4,TRBJ1-1,.,TGTGCCAGCAGCTTGGACGGGTTACGTAAGGTGAACACTGAAGCTTTCTTT,CASSLDGLRKVNTEAFF
.,TRBV5-1,TRBJ2-1,TRBD2,TGCGCCAGCAGCCATTCCGGGGGGAAGACGTACAATGAGCAGTTCTTC,CASSHSGGKTYNEQFF
once,TRBV19,TRBJ2-1,.,TGTGCCAGTACCGACGGACAATACAATGAGCAGTTCTTC,CASTDGQYNEQFF
medium-sized,TRBV7-2,TRBJ2-7,.,TGTGCCAGCAGCTTTTTCGCGGCGGAGAACGAGCAGTACTTC,CASSFFAAENEQYF
once,TRBV13,TRBJ2-1,.,TGTGCCAGCTCTTTGGCAATAGGGGTCGTTCCGAGCTCCTACAATGAGCAGTTCTTC,CASSLAIGVVPSSYNEQFF
.,TRBV14,TRBJ2-7,.,TGTGCCAGCAGTCAGGCCTACGAGCAGTACTTC,CASSQAYEQYF
once,TRBV27,TRBJ2-1,TRBD2,TGTGCCAGCAGTTTAGGGGGTCCGGGAGGGCCCATCAATGAGCAGTTCTTC,CASSLGGPGGPINEQFF
.,TRBV4-3,TRBJ2-1,TRBD2,TGCGCCAGCAGCCAAGATTGGGGTCTGGCGGGAGTTCCCAATGAGCAGTTCTTC,CASSQDWGLAGVPNEQFF
.,TRBV9,TRBJ2-7,.,TGTGCCAGCAGCGTAGCTTCGGCGGGGAGCTACGAGCAGTACTTC,CASSVASAGSYEQYF
.,TRBV11-3,TRBJ1-1,.,TGTGCCAGCAGCCTAGAGGGGCGGACTGAAGCTTTCTTT,CASSLEGRTEAFF
.,TRBV18,TRBJ1-4,.,TGTGCCAGCTCACCTCTAGGCCCAGGGTCCGATGAAAAACTGTTTTTT,CASSPLGPGSDEKLFF
few,TRBV7-3,TRBJ1-6,TRBD1,TGTGCCAGCAGCTTTACCGGGACAGCGAATTCACCCCTCCACTTT,CASSFTGTANSPLHF
.,TRBV4-2,TRBJ1-2,.,TGTGCCAGCAGCCAAGATAGTACCGTGCGGACTCCGACTACCTTC,CASSQDSTVRTPTTF
.,TRBV9,TRBJ2-1,TRBD2,TGTGCCAGCAGCGCGAGTAGCGGGGGTTCCTACAATGAGCAGTTCTTC,CASSASSGGSYNEQFF
.,TRBV30,TRBJ1-5,TRBD1,TGTGCCTGGAGGGGACAGGGCGGACAGCCCCAGCATTTT,CAWRGQGGQPQHF
.,TRBV6-6,TRBJ2-3,TRBD1,TGTGCCAGCAGCAGGGGACAGGGGGCTTCGGATACGCAGTATTTT,CASSRGQGASDTQYF
.,TRBV5-1,TRBJ2-3,TRBD2,TGCGCCAGCAGCCGAGGGACTAGCTTTGTGGGAGATACGCAGTATTTT,CASSRGTSFVGDTQYF
.,TRBV5-1,TRBJ2-2,.,TGCGCCAGCACCCTCGCACATCTGGGGGGGCCAGGCACCGGGGAGCTGTTTTTT,CASTLAHLGGPGTGELFF
many,TRBV5-4,TRBJ1-2,.,TGTGCCAGCAGCTTGGCCTCAGGGGCATCTGGCTACACCTTC,CASSLASGASGYTF
.,TRBV10-3,TRBJ2-7,TRBD2,TGTGCCATCAGTGCCCCCGGGACTAGCGCCCCCTACGAGCAGTACTTC,CAISAPGTSAPYEQYF
.,TRBV5-1,TRBJ2-1,.,TGCGCCAGCAGCTTGCAAGGGGGTGGGTACAATGAGCAGTTCTTC,CASSLQGGGYNEQFF
.,TRBV5-4,TRBJ2-7,.,TGTGCCAGCAGCTTGGACGGCTCCTACGAGCAGTACTTC,CASSLDGSYEQYF
.,TRBV19,TRBJ2-1,TRBD1,TGTGCCAGTAGTACGGGACAGGGGGCAGACAATGAGCAGTTCTTC,CASSTGQGADNEQFF
.,TRBV30,TRBJ2-4,.,TGTGCCTGGAGTGTACTGTCCAAAAACATTCAGTACTTC,CAWSVLSKNIQYF
.,TRBV6-6,TRBJ2-2,TRBD1,TGTGCCAGCAGACCGGGACAGGGAGAGCCCGGGGAGCTGTTTTTT,CASRPGQGEPGELFF
.,TRBV18,TRBJ1-6,.,TGTGCCAGCTCATCCACAGGAGATTCACCCCTCCACTTT,CASSSTGDSPLHF
.,TRBV7-8,TRBJ2-2,.,TGTGCCAGCAGCAGGGGGGGGGCGAACACCGGGGAGCTGTTTTTT,CASSRGGANTGELFF
.,TRBV2,TRBJ1-5,TRBD1,TGTGCCAGCAGTGCGGACAGGGCCAATCAGCCCCAGCATTTT,CASSADRANQPQHF
.,TRBV7-2,TRBJ1-5,.,TGTGCCAGCAGCTCGGGACTAAATCAGCCCCAGCATTTT,CASSSGLNQPQHF